The 7 T cell receptor beta chains below all came from one sample that was sequenced in a study of T-cell reconstitution after alpha-beta-depleted transplantation in children. Library preparation (for TCRbeta) was performed with unique molecular identifiers. TCRdb reprocessed the PCR reads via MiXCR and lists one record per CDR3 protein. The sample records fewer than 700,000 distinct CDR3 sequences, 10% to 15% being singletons. The sample consisted of PBMCs, mostly from graft donor cells, taken 360 days after TCRalphabeta/CD19-depleted stem cell transplant. These receptor sequences come from a male patient younger than 18 who had a stem cell transplant for acute myeloid leukemia, so the T cells may come from the graft donor.

The chain uses TRBV15 and TRBJ2-5; 10 nucleotides agree with TRBD1. V shed 5 bases and J 7 bases; nucleotides not matched to a gene: 10. The CDR3 sequence is 15 residues long. The germline V gene has CDR1 LNHNV and CDR2 YYDKDF (reference sequence). The CDR3 sequence: CATSGIRQGAGTQYF. CDR3 DNA sequence: TGTGCCACCAGCGGGATACGACAGGGGGCAGGGACCCAGTACTTC. The full variable domain, its missing parts supplied by reference TRBV15 and TRBJ2-5, is DAMVIQNPRYQVTQFGKPVTLSCSQTLNHNVMYWYQQKSSQAPKLLFHYYDKDFNNEADTPDNFQSRRPNTSFCFLDIRSPGLGDTAMYLCATSGIRQGAGTQYFGPGTRLLVL.

The chain combines TRBV4-3 with TRBJ2-7; no clear D gene. Trimming pared 1 base from V and 1 base from J, leaving 14 bases between. Germline V gene sequence: CDR1 LGHNA, CDR2 YSLEER. The CDR3 runs 16 residues. The CDR3 reads CASSQVVGSPSYEQYF. CDR3 DNA: TGCGCCAGCAGCCAAGTGGTCGGAAGTCCTTCCTACGAGCAGTACTTC.

This clonotype was counted between two and nine times. The chain employs TRBV6-2 or TRBV6-3 and TRBJ2-7; a weak D match, TRBD1 (6 bases). V shed 4 bases and J shed 3 bases, with 16 bases lying between them. Germline V gene data show CDR1 as MNHEY and CDR2 as SVGEGT. The CDR3 runs 15 residues. The CDR3 DNA reads TGTGCCAGCAGTTCGATTCGAGGACAGAACTACGAGCAGTACTTC. Protein: CASSSIRGQNYEQYF.

This clonotype has only a few counts. The J gene is TRBJ2-7, the V gene TRBV28; TRBD2 agrees at 7 bases. Germline trimming cut 0 bases from V and 5 bases from J; bases unmatched to any gene: 4. The CDR3 has 14 amino acids. The germline V gene has CDR1 MDHEN and CDR2 SYDVKM. CDR3 DNA sequence: TGTGCCAGCAGTTTATGGCGGGAGAAGAACGAGCAGTACTTC. Its translation is CASSLWREKNEQYF.

To note about this clonotype: The junction departs from germline at one end; a sequencing error may be responsible. The V call is TRBV7-9, the J call TRBJ2-5, with 11 bases identical to TRBD2. The CDR3 runs to 16 residues. The germline gives CDR1 SEHNR, CDR2 FQNEAQ (reference sequence). DNA of the CDR3: TGTGCCAGCAGCTCCTCCGGGACTAGCGGCCAAGATACCCAGTACTTC. This encodes CASSSSGTSGQDTQYF.

This clonotype was seen more than once but under ten times. CDR3: CASSRQGVYEQYF. CDR3 in DNA: TGTGCCAGCAGTCGACAGGGAGTCTACGAGCAGTACTTC. The chain links TRBV6-5 to TRBJ2-7, with 7 bases identical to TRBD1. Trimming took 5 bases from V and 3 from J; bases not matched to a gene: 4. Per the germline V gene, CDR1 is MNHEY and CDR2 is SVGAGI. The CDR3 is 13 amino acids.

The sample holds a few counts of this clonotype. The chain carries TRBV12-3 or TRBV12-4 and TRBJ2-7, with TRBD2 matching over 8 bases. The CDR3 is 17 amino acids. V shed 5 bases, J shed 4 bases, and the junction held 16 bases outside the gene matches. CDR3 loop: CASSPQDGRVGPYEQYF. CDR3 nucleotides: TGTGCCAGCAGTCCTCAGGACGGGAGGGTGGGACCATACGAGCAGTACTTC.